The 19 T cell receptor beta chains given below trace back to one sample, sequenced in a study of neoadjuvant nivolumab and ipilimumab in lung cancer. The data were produced by immunoSEQ multiplex PCR, yet TCRdb's version contains in-frame clones alone and is incomplete. Of 40,000 to 60,000 clones in the sample, 85% to 90% were seen once. The specimen comprised blood, sampled before neoadjuvant nivolumab, alone or with ipilimumab. The receptors were gathered from an adult with non-small cell lung cancer. Some clones in this sample may be carry-over from other donors' samples.

This chain joins TRBV29-1 and TRBJ2-5; D unresolved. Germline V gene sequence: CDR1 SQVTM, CDR2 ANQGSEA. V was clipped by 4 bases and J by 1 base, with 10 bases between them. The CDR3 runs to 13 residues. As DNA, the CDR3 is TGCAGCGTTGGGGCGGTTCTCCAAGAGACCCAGTACTTC. This translates into CSVGAVLQETQYF.

The V and J genes are TRBV5-1 and TRBJ1-1; D is ambiguous. The CDR3 covers 16 residues. V shed 0 bases and J shed 0 bases, with 12 bases lying between them. CDR1 is SGHRS and CDR2 is YFSETQ in the germline V gene. CDR3 sequence (DNA): TGCGCCAGCAGCTTGGGGGCCCCGTCCATGAACACTGAAGCTTTCTTT. As protein: CASSLGAPSMNTEAFF.

This chain links TRBV6-1 with TRBJ1-2; D is possibly TRBD1 (5 bases). The CDR3 has 13 amino acids. Germline V gene data show CDR1 as MNHNS and CDR2 as SASEGT. V shed 6 bases and J shed 0 bases, with 8 bases lying between them. DNA of the CDR3: TGTGCCAGCAGGGAGACAGCTAACTATGGCTACACCTTC. It codes for CASRETANYGYTF.

The genes are TRBV27 and TRBJ1-5, with 9 bases that match TRBD1. V shed 6 bases, J shed 5 bases, and the junction held 14 bases outside the gene matches. CDR3 length: 17 amino acids. CDR1 is MNHEY and CDR2 is SMNVEV in the germline V gene (reference sequence). Here the CDR3 DNA reads TGTGCCAGCAGGACACTCGGACAGGGGCAGATTCATCAGCCCCAGCATTTT. Protein sequence: CASRTLGQGQIHQPQHF.

This chain uses TRBV30 with TRBJ1-2; TRBD1 aligns across 11 bases. The trim removed 4 bases at V and 2 bases at J, leaving 3 bases unmatched. The CDR3 contains 14 residues. Germline V gene data show CDR1 as GTSNPN and CDR2 as SVGIG (reference sequence). In DNA, the CDR3 is TGTGCCTGGACCGGGACAGGGGGAAACTATGGCTACACCTTC. Translating it yields CAWTGTGGNYGYTF. Full variable domain (remainder filled in from reference TRBV30 and TRBJ1-2): SQTIHQWPATLVQPVGSPLSLECTVEGTSNPNLYWYRQAAGRGLQLLFYSVGIGQISSEVPQNLSASRPQDRQFILSSKKLLLSDSGFYLCAWTGTGGNYGYTFGSGTRLTVV.

The chain employs TRBV7-8 and TRBJ2-1, with D possibly being TRBD1 or TRBD2 (5 bases each). V was clipped by 5 bases and J by 5 bases, with 13 bases between them. This CDR3 contains 14 residues. CDR1 is SGHVS and CDR2 is FQNEAQ in the germline V gene. CDR3 sequence reads: CASSLTLGDNEQFF. The CDR3 bases are TGTGCCAGCAGCCTAACTCTGGGGGACAATGAGCAGTTCTTC.

J is TRBJ2-7 and V is TRBV6-5; maybe TRBD1 (6 bases). The CDR3 has 16 amino acids. Germline V CDR1 and CDR2: MNHEY, SVGAGI. V lost 0 bases and J 4 bases, leaving 16 bases between the germline ends. CDR3 loop: CASSYSAQGATYEQYF. For the CDR3, the DNA is TGTGCCAGCAGTTACTCGGCACAGGGTGCGACTTACGAGCAGTACTTC.

This clone came up once. The chain is built from TRBV7-2 and TRBJ1-2, with D possibly TRBD1 on 6 matching bases. V lost 1 base and J lost 7, with 16 bases in between. CDR1 is SGHTA and CDR2 is FQGNSA in the germline V gene. CDR3 length equals 15 residues. The DNA for the CDR3 is TGTGCCAGCAGCTTAGATCGGACCCCGGGGGCTGGCTACACCTTC. Amino acid sequence: CASSLDRTPGAGYTF.

The chain uses TRBV18 and TRBJ2-7; a weak D match, TRBD1 (6 bases). This CDR3 is 14 amino acids long. Trimming shortened V by 2 bases and J by 5 bases, and 13 bases separated the two germline ends. CDR1 and CDR2 (germline): KGHSH, LQKENI. The CDR3: CASSPLGQQDEQYF. DNA of the CDR3: TGTGCCAGCTCACCATTAGGACAGCAGGACGAGCAGTACTTC.

There are a few counts of this clone. A read error may account for a junction end that differs from germline. The J gene is TRBJ1-2, the V gene TRBV27, with D possibly matching TRBD1 (6 bases). CDR1 MNHEY and CDR2 SMNVEV come from the germline V gene (reference sequence). The CDR3 covers 14 residues. CDR3 DNA: TGTGCCAGCAGATTATCGGACAGCCGGCATGGCTACACCTTC. Its protein is CASRLSDSRHGYTF.

CDR3 coding DNA: TGTGCCAGCAGTGCGACGGGAGGGAGCTCCTACGAGCAGTACTTC. This translates into CASSATGGSSYEQYF. The rearrangement links TRBV2 to TRBJ2-7; TRBD2 matches at 8 bases. This CDR3 spans 15 amino acids. Germline loops: CDR1 SNHLY, CDR2 FYNNEI. J gave up 0 bases and V 4 bases, and 5 bases lay outside the gene matches.

The chain employs TRBV7-3 and TRBJ2-3, with a tentative D call TRBD2 (6 bases). The CDR3 is made up of 14 amino acids. Trimming cost V 3 bases and J 6 bases, with 13 bases left between them. Germline V lookup: CDR1 SGHTA, CDR2 FQGTGA. The CDR3 sequence is CASSFGLPPDTQYF. CDR3 in DNA: TGTGCCAGCAGCTTTGGACTACCACCGGATACGCAGTATTTT.

The chain has TRBV19 and TRBJ2-1; TRBD2 matches 7 bases. The CDR3 sequence is 15 residues long. Germline V gives CDR1 LNHDA, CDR2 SQIVND (reference sequence). Unmatched junction bases numbered 2, after V lost 3 bases and J lost 0 bases. CDR3 in amino acids: CASSILAASYNEQFF. The CDR3 nucleotides read TGTGCCAGTAGTATCCTAGCGGCCTCCTACAATGAGCAGTTCTTC.

V and J are TRBV6-5 and TRBJ1-5, with D uncertain. This CDR3 is built from 14 residues. CDR1 is MNHEY, CDR2 SVGAGI, per germline. Trimming shortened V by 0 bases and J by 1 base, and 4 bases separated the two germline ends. CDR3 loop: CASSYSGSNQPQHF. The DNA for the CDR3 is TGTGCCAGCAGTTACTCGGGGAGCAATCAGCCCCAGCATTTT.

The chain is built from TRBV10-3 and TRBJ1-2; 7 bases are a match to TRBD1. Per germline, CDR1 ENHRY and CDR2 SYGVKD. The CDR3 has 12 residues. This CDR3 is CASGQVVYGYTF. CDR3 DNA: TGTGCTTCCGGACAGGTCGTCTATGGCTACACCTTC.

The chain has TRBV5-1 and TRBJ1-5; possibly TRBD1 for D (6 bases). The CDR3 sequence is 15 residues long. CDR1 is SGHRS, CDR2 YFSETQ, per germline. V lost 4 bases and J 1 base, leaving 12 bases between the germline ends. In DNA form, the CDR3 reads TGCGCCAGCAGCCCTCAGGGGCTAAGCAATCAGCCCCAGCATTTT. Translating it yields CASSPQGLSNQPQHF.

The chain uses TRBV5-1 and TRBJ2-3; D is possibly TRBD2 (6 bases). With 3 bases removed from V and 1 base from J, the gap between germline ends came to 12 bases. The CDR3 contains 15 residues. CDR1 SGHRS and CDR2 YFSETQ come from the germline V gene. The CDR3, as DNA: TGCGCCAGCAGCTCGGCCGGAGGGGGCACAGATACGCAGTATTTT. It specifies CASSSAGGGTDTQYF.

The chain uses TRBV7-2 and TRBJ2-1; no firm D call. The CDR3 extends over 14 amino acids. V was trimmed by 1 base and J by 6 bases, leaving 10 bases between them. The germline V gene encodes CDR1 SGHTA and CDR2 FQGNSA. CDR3 DNA sequence: TGTGCCAGCAGCTTAGGCCACCAGAGCAATGAGCAGTTCTTC. Translation: CASSLGHQSNEQFF.

The V call is TRBV19, the J call TRBJ1-1; 7 bases map to TRBD1. This CDR3 comprises 12 residues. In germline, CDR1 is LNHDA, CDR2 SQIVND (reference sequence). J was trimmed by 10 bases and V by 5 bases; bases with no gene match: 7. CDR3 amino acids: CASSARQGTAFF. The DNA of the CDR3 is TGTGCCAGTAGTGCCCGACAGGGTACAGCTTTCTTT.